This T cell receptor beta chain was recovered during a study of PD-1 blockade in classical Hodgkin lymphoma. Data came from immunoSEQ multiplex PCR; TCRdb stores just in-frame clones and leaves some out. The table has tens of thousands of clones, roughly 78% seen once. With respect to this clone: Its antigen is still unknown.

General observations from the study: Reported findings placed baseline TCR diversity lower in newly diagnosed patients (compared with healthy donors).

Time point: cycle 4 day 1 (C4D1), after 6 weeks of nivolumab. With no exception, relapse followed autologous stem cell transplantation in all patients, and brentuximab vedotin exposure varied. CDR3 length: 15 residues. Germline CDR1 and CDR2: MNHNS and SASEGT. V lost 5 bases to trimming and J lost 1 base, with 12 bases between them. The chain joins TRBV6-1 to TRBJ1-3; perhaps TRBD1 as D (6 bases). This receptor was identified in a human donor with classical Hodgkin lymphoma. The sequencing used peripheral blood mononuclear cells (PBMCs), collected before the fourth cycle of nivolumab. The CDR3: CASSIQQGSGNTIYF. As DNA, the CDR3 is TGTGCCAGCAGTATTCAACAGGGATCTGGAAACACCATATATTTT.